Listed here is a single TCR beta chain. Its antigen remains unidentified. The record originates from a study of cytomegalovirus exposure and HLA in healthy donors. General study points: Previous analysis showed most TCR beta V segments were productive about 87% or about 30% of the time. Information on immune exposure was restricted to one variable (CMV serostatus).

The PCR made use of 60 Vbeta and 13 Jbeta primers. The protocol was immunoSEQ multiplex PCR, while the TCRdb copy is restricted to in-frame clones and leaves out a portion. The sample lists 150,000 to 200,000 clones; approximately 80% were seen once. Germline V gives CDR1 SGDLS, CDR2 YYNGEE. The CDR3 length is 15 residues. V was cut by 0 bases and J by 2 bases, with 11 bases left in between. V is TRBV9 and J is TRBJ1-2, with D tentatively TRBD1 (5 bases). The material sequenced was PBMCs. The sequence was collected from a woman between 40 and 50 years old in good health and CMV-seropositive. The CDR3 coding sequence is TGTGCCAGCAGCGTAGCAGACAGCGGGAACTATGGCTACACCTTC. It is translated as CASSVADSGNYGYTF.